Listed below are T cell receptor beta chains from one sample, sequenced in a study of response to subunit inactivated influenza vaccine. Via MiXCR, TCRdb re-called the RT-PCR reads, giving one row per CDR3 protein. The sample carries about 780,000 distinct CDR3 sequences, 18% recorded once. The sequences come from PBMCs from blood, collected 5 to 6 days after vaccination. These receptors were collected from a man aged 45-65 years who received an inactivated influenza vaccine. The CDR3 runs from the conserved cysteine through the conserved F or W. Each record gives: CDR3 length, J gene, D gene, V gene, clone size, CDR3 DNA, CDR3 protein. D genes are given only for firm matches. Expanded clones get a size class; other rows say once, few or many, or leave the size out.

>16|TRBJ1-1|-|TRBV12-3/TRBV12-4|once
TGTGCCAGCAGTTTCCGACAGACTCCAATGAACACTGAAGCTTTCTTT
CASSFRQTPMNTEAFF
>15|TRBJ2-1|TRBD1|TRBV7-2|once
TGTGCCAGCAGTCGAGGGACAGGGGGGAGATATGAGCAGTTCTTC
CASSRGTGGRYEQFF
>12|TRBJ2-1|TRBD2|TRBV10-3|few
TGTGCCTCTAGCGGGAACGACAATGAGCAGTTCTTC
CASSGNDNEQFF
>11|TRBJ1-5|-|TRBV20-1|few
TGCAGTGCCATGATCAATCAGCCCCAGCATTTT
CSAMINQPQHF
>16|TRBJ1-5|TRBD1|TRBV27|few
TGTGCCAGCAGTTTATCTTACAGGGGGGTGGGTCAGCCCCAGCATTTT
CASSLSYRGVGQPQHF
>10|TRBJ2-1|-|TRBV20-1|many
TGCAGTGCTAGTAACAATGAGCAGTTCTTC
CSASNNEQFF
>15|TRBJ2-5|-|TRBV15|-
TGTGCCACCAGCAGAACCGGGACATACTCGGGGACCCAGTACTTC
CATSRTGTYSGTQYF
>13|TRBJ2-3|-|TRBV4-2|-
TGTGCCAGCAGCCAAGACGACCAGGATACGCAGTATTTT
CASSQDDQDTQYF
>16|TRBJ2-7|-|TRBV20-1|-
TGCAGTGCTAAAAACAGGTATATTCATAGATCCTACGAGCAGTACTTC
CSAKNRYIHRSYEQYF
>13|TRBJ2-7|-|TRBV10-2|-
TGCGCCAGCCAGACTGACGGGCCCTACGAGCAGTACTTC
CASQTDGPYEQYF
>15|TRBJ2-7|TRBD2|TRBV12-3/TRBV12-4|-
TGTGCCAGCAGTATAAGACTAGCGGGAGCATTCGAGCAGTACTTC
CASSIRLAGAFEQYF
>14|TRBJ2-5|TRBD1|TRBV28|-
TGTGCCAGCAGTCCGGGACAGTCTTGGGAGACCCAGTACTTC
CASSPGQSWETQYF
>13|TRBJ2-4|-|TRBV6-1|few
TGTGCCAGCAGTGCCGTCCTTTTGAGCATTCAGTACTTC
CASSAVLLSIQYF
>16|TRBJ2-3|TRBD2|TRBV4-3|few
TGCGCCAGCAGCAAAGTTCTAGCGGGGGGCACAGATACGCAGTATTTT
CASSKVLAGGTDTQYF
>13|TRBJ2-5|TRBD2|TRBV29-1|few
TGCAGCGCCCAATTAGCGGGACAAGAGACCCAGTACTTC
CSAQLAGQETQYF
>15|TRBJ2-1|TRBD2|TRBV18|-
TGTGCCAGCTCACCGGGAGCGGGAGGGCCAAGTGAGCAGTTCTTC
CASSPGAGGPSEQFF
>16|TRBJ2-7|TRBD2|TRBV4-2|-
TGTGCCAGCAGCCAAGAGACTAGCGGGACTCATTACGAGCAGTACTTC
CASSQETSGTHYEQYF
>15|TRBJ1-4|TRBD1|TRBV4-3|-
TGCGCCAGCAGCCAAGGGACAGGGTGGGATGAAAAACTGTTTTTT
CASSQGTGWDEKLFF
>11|TRBJ1-3|-|TRBV5-1|few
TGCGCCAGCAGCTTAGATGACACCATATATTTT
CASSLDDTIYF
>15|TRBJ1-2|TRBD1|TRBV6-1|-
TGTGCCAGCAGGCCCATCACAGGGGGCTGGTATGGCTACACCTTC
CASRPITGGWYGYTF
>16|TRBJ2-7|TRBD2|TRBV6-7|few
TGTGCCAGCCCGCTGGGACTAGCGCTTAACATCTACGAGCAGTACTTC
CASPLGLALNIYEQYF
>14|TRBJ2-5|TRBD1|TRBV2|few
TGTGCCAGCAGGTCCGGGACAGGGGCAGAGACCCAGTACTTC
CASRSGTGAETQYF
>14|TRBJ2-7|-|TRBV20-1|few
TGCAGTGCTAGAGATCTGGGCAGGGTGGGCGAGCAGTACTTC
CSARDLGRVGEQYF
>13|TRBJ2-7|TRBD1|TRBV20-1|few
TGCAGTGCTAGAGTCTCAGGGGGCCACGAGCAGTACTTC
CSARVSGGHEQYF
>16|TRBJ2-1|TRBD2|TRBV11-2|few
TGTGCCAGCAGCTTAGGGCTAGCGGGGGGGCCAGGTTGGCAGTTCTTC
CASSLGLAGGPGWQFF
>17|TRBJ1-6|-|TRBV5-1|few
TGCGCCAGCAGCTTAACCGGGAGGACAGAGTATAATTCACCCCTCCACTTT
CASSLTGRTEYNSPLHF
>13|TRBJ1-1|-|TRBV20-1|few
TGCAGTGCTCCACTCCCCCAGAACACTGAAGCTTTCTTT
CSAPLPQNTEAFF
>14|TRBJ2-2|-|TRBV20-1|few
TGCAGTGCTAGGTTATACGTCGGAACCGGGGAGCTGTTTTTT
CSARLYVGTGELFF
>12|TRBJ2-1|-|TRBV14|-
TGTGCCAGCAGCCAAGAATCGAGAGAGCAGTTCTTC
CASSQESREQFF
>14|TRBJ2-7|-|TRBV18|few
TGTGCCAGCTCACCACCGAGTCTAGAATACGAGCAGTACTTC
CASSPPSLEYEQYF
>20|TRBJ2-3|TRBD2|TRBV11-2|-
TGTGCCAGCAGCCCGTACGGGTTGGCTAGCGGGGCCTTCTCCACAGATACGCAGTATTTT
CASSPYGLASGAFSTDTQYF
>13|TRBJ1-1|-|TRBV29-1|-
TGCAGCGTTGAGGGCCCCGTAAACACTGAAGCTTTCTTT
CSVEGPVNTEAFF
>17|TRBJ2-2|TRBD1|TRBV6-1|-
TGTGCCAGCAGTCCGACCGGGACAGGGGGTAACACCGGGGAGCTGTTTTTT
CASSPTGTGGNTGELFF
>17|TRBJ2-4|-|TRBV10-3|many
TGTGCCATCAGTGAACTGGCGCAAGGGAGGGCCAAAAACATTCAGTACTTC
CAISELAQGRAKNIQYF
>14|TRBJ1-1|-|TRBV6-5|few
TGTGCCAGCAGTTATGTCCCGGCGAACACTGAAGCTTTCTTT
CASSYVPANTEAFF
>14|TRBJ2-7|-|TRBV18|-
TGTGCCAGCTCACGAGGGTCGACTCCTCTCGAGCAGTACTTC
CASSRGSTPLEQYF
>15|TRBJ2-7|-|TRBV12-3/TRBV12-4|-
TGTGCCAGCAGTAGACCCGGAGTCGGATCCTACGAGCAGTACTTC
CASSRPGVGSYEQYF
>13|TRBJ1-5|-|TRBV4-2|-
TGTGCCAGCAGCCAAAACAGAAATCAGCCCCAGCATTTT
CASSQNRNQPQHF
>15|TRBJ2-3|-|TRBV12-3/TRBV12-4|-
TGTGCCAGCAGCTCCAGCCTCGGTAGCACAGATACGCAGTATTTT
CASSSSLGSTDTQYF
>14|TRBJ2-5|TRBD2|TRBV20-1|-
TGCAGTGCTAGACCCCGGACTAGCGCAGAGACCCAGTACTTC
CSARPRTSAETQYF
>15|TRBJ2-5|TRBD2|TRBV20-1|few
TGCAGTGCTAGAGATGCTAGCGGGGTGGAGGAGACCCAGTACTTC
CSARDASGVEETQYF
>15|TRBJ1-4|TRBD1|TRBV7-2|few
TGTGCCAGCAGCGCGGGACAGACTAGTACTGAAAAACTGTTTTTT
CASSAGQTSTEKLFF
>15|TRBJ2-1|TRBD2|TRBV5-1|-
TGCGCCAGCAGCTATAGACTAGCGGAACTCAATGAGCAGTTCTTC
CASSYRLAELNEQFF
>14|TRBJ2-1|-|TRBV12-3/TRBV12-4|-
TGTGCCAGCAGCCCCGGAGTTCCCGGGAATGAGCAGTTCTTC
CASSPGVPGNEQFF
>15|TRBJ1-2|-|TRBV6-2/TRBV6-3|few
TGTGCCAGCAGTTACGGCCCACAGGGACCGACTGGCTACACCTTC
CASSYGPQGPTGYTF
>17|TRBJ1-5|TRBD1|TRBV28|few
TGTGCCAGCAGTTTGTTAGGGGGCTCGATTAGCAATCAGCCCCAGCATTTT
CASSLLGGSISNQPQHF
>15|TRBJ2-3|-|TRBV5-1|-
TGCGCCAGCAGCTTGAGACCGAGGGGCGCAGATACGCAGTATTTT
CASSLRPRGADTQYF
>14|TRBJ2-1|-|TRBV7-9|-
TGTGCCAGCAGCCTCAGTCGTGGCCTCAATGAGCAGTTCTTC
CASSLSRGLNEQFF
>14|TRBJ2-1|-|TRBV4-1|many
TGCGCCAGCAGCCCTACCGGCTCCTACAATGAGCAGTTCTTC
CASSPTGSYNEQFF
>13|TRBJ2-7|-|TRBV30|-
TGTGCCTGGAGTAGGACTTCCCCCTACGAGCAGTACTTC
CAWSRTSPYEQYF
>16|TRBJ2-1|-|TRBV6-1|-
TGTGCCAGCAGTATTCAGATTTCTTCCTCCTACAATGAGCAGTTCTTC
CASSIQISSSYNEQFF
>15|TRBJ2-3|-|TRBV12-3/TRBV12-4|-
TGTGCCAGCACCCGAAGTTTCGCGGGAAGGGATACGCAGTATTTT
CASTRSFAGRDTQYF
>14|TRBJ2-3|-|TRBV29-1|-
TGCAGCGTTAGAATGGGGGGTAGCACAGATACGCAGTATTTT
CSVRMGGSTDTQYF
>14|TRBJ1-1|-|TRBV6-1|few
TGTGCCAGCAGACCTACGGGGGGTGGAACTGAAGCTTTCTTT
CASRPTGGGTEAFF
>14|TRBJ2-2|TRBD2|TRBV7-9|few
TGTGCCAGCAGGGGAGGGCCCTACACCGGGGAGCTGTTTTTT
CASRGGPYTGELFF
>13|TRBJ2-2|TRBD2|TRBV20-1|few
TGCAGTGCTAGACTAGCGGGGGGTGGGGAGCTGTTTTTT
CSARLAGGGELFF
>18|TRBJ2-4|TRBD1|TRBV15|-
TGTGCCACCAGCGTCGGGACAGGGGGCTCCTTAGCCAAAAACATTCAGTACTTC
CATSVGTGGSLAKNIQYF
>15|TRBJ2-2|TRBD2|TRBV20-1|few
TGCAGTGCTAACCTAGCGGGGTCGAACACCGGGGAGCTGTTTTTT
CSANLAGSNTGELFF
>14|TRBJ1-6|TRBD1|TRBV27|few
TGTGCCAGCAGTTATAGGGACAGTAATTCACCCCTCCACTTT
CASSYRDSNSPLHF